This T cell receptor beta chain was identified in a study of T cells expressing NK-cell markers. Study as a whole: According to the study, TCR beta repertoires originated from sorted CD3+CD56+NKG2C+, CD3+CD56+NKG2C- and CD3+CD56-NKG2C+ T cells. With respect to HCMV, seven of the eight sequenced donors were seropositive, and one was seronegative. Overall study findings and caveats: NKG2C+ dominant clonotype frequencies in more than 5 donors were about 1.0-8% of CD8+ T cells.

Germline V lookup: CDR1 SNHLY, CDR2 FYNNEI. The CDR3 spans 15 residues. Using the 5' RACE reads, TCRdb records one entry per CDR3 protein without DNA. This sample's table reports about 160,000 distinct CDR3 sequences. About this clonotype itself: Its antigen remains unknown.

Sequencing was carried out using blood T cells: a sorted CD56 or NKG2C T cell subset, CD4+ or CD8+ T cells, or bulk PBMC T cells (not recorded which). The origin of this receptor is a woman aged 18-70 years in good health. The rearrangement uses TRBV2 and TRBJ2-2; TCRdb's assignment of TRBD1 cannot be checked, as there is no DNA. The CDR3 here is CASSPTGIGGGELFF.